This T cell receptor (beta chain) was found in a study of blood T cell repertoires in COVID-19. Original handling: Quantification of nucleated cells was approximated via reference gene primer amplification. TCRdb keeps only in-frame clones here, not all; method: immunoSEQ multiplex PCR. V and J calls plus clone size are reproduced from that table; the DNA served to infer D and trimming. Of more than 200,000 clones listed, around nine tenths were seen once; the top ten hold 1.5% to 2%. Sequencing was carried out using PBMCs or T cells enriched from blood (not recorded which). The receptor was derived from a woman aged 45 to 65 who had recovered from COVID-19.

The CDR3: CASSLGTSGNVQYF. CDR3 sequence (DNA): TGTGCCAGCAGCCTAGGGACTAGCGGGAACGTGCAGTACTTC. This chain joins TRBV11-2 and TRBJ2-7; 13 bases map to TRBD2. Germline V gives CDR1 SGHAT, CDR2 FQNNGV. V was pared by 5 bases and J by 9 bases, with 7 bases of the junction left unmatched. The CDR3 is made up of 14 amino acids.